This T cell receptor (beta chain) came from a study of T cell responses to AZD1222 COVID-19 vaccine. This CDR3 has 13 amino acids. The V end lost 10 bases, the J end lost 7 bases, and 17 bases lay between the germline ends. Germline lookup yields CDR1 MNHEY and CDR2 SVGAGI. Sequenced by immunoSEQ multiplex PCR; TCRdb stores in-frame clones only, minus some. This sample yields about 110,000 clones, of which over 75% are seen a single time; roughly 13% belongs to the top ten. This TCR was recovered from an adult in good health. This chain joins TRBV6-5 and TRBJ1-5; TRBD1 is a possible D gene (6 bases). The sequenced sample was peripheral blood, obtained on day 0 of MenACWY control vaccination. The CDR3, as DNA: TGTGCCACCGACCTAACAGGGTTCCAGCCCCAGCATTTT. Translated: CATDLTGFQPQHF.